The present entry profiles one T cell receptor (beta chain) with its context. This specimen belongs to a study of blood T cells in healthy people across ages. Next came a second PCR, run for 7 to 11 cycles, which used a sample-barcoded 5' primer along with a J-beta primer mix. TCRdb reprocessed the 5' RACE reads with MiXCR, giving one entry per CDR3 protein. This sample has about 1 million distinct CDR3 sequences, with 40% to 55% found just once. Germline V gives CDR1 MDHEN, CDR2 SYDVKM. The CDR3 spans 16 residues. V lost 2 bases and J 0 bases, leaving 8 bases between the germline ends. V and J are TRBV28 and TRBJ2-6; D call uncertain. This TCR was recovered from a woman aged 60 to 75 in good health. Sequenced sample: blood. The CDR3 loop is CASSLRAGSGANVLTF. The CDR3 DNA sequence: TGTGCCAGCAGTTTACGCGCAGGCTCTGGGGCCAACGTCCTGACTTTC.